This TCR beta chain was sequenced during a study of T cells after yellow fever vaccination. Whole-study results and caveats: After the booster, 96% of CD4 and more than 75% of CD8 primary-response clones were re-detected.

MiXCR, applied by TCRdb to the 5' RACE reads, yields one record per CDR3 protein. Of around 530,000 distinct CDR3 sequences in the sample, roughly a sixth were seen once. This clonotype was seen only a few times. Antigen unknown. The CDR3 runs 13 residues. Germline values: CDR1 SEHNR, CDR2 FQNEAQ (reference sequence). Germline trimming cut 4 bases from V and 11 bases from J; bases unmatched to any gene: 6. This TCR came from a man between 18 and 29 years old who received the YFV17D yellow fever vaccine. Sequenced here: PBMCs, sampled more than 4 days after the first yellow fever vaccination. The rearrangement links TRBV7-9 to TRBJ2-3, with 10 bases identical to TRBD2. In nucleotides, the CDR3 is TGTGCCAGCAGCTCGTTACTAGCGGGGCAGCAGTATTTT. Its protein product is CASSSLLAGQQYF.